This entry lists 2 T cell receptor beta chains sequenced from one sample in a study of CD8+ T cells in alopecia areata. Extracted RNA was reverse transcribed, and the resulting cDNA served as sequencing template. The table came from immunoSEQ multiplex PCR; TCRdb's copy has only in-frame clones and leaves some out. The repertoire holds under 350,000 clones, 58% seen once, with over 1.5% in the top ten. Treatment of the sample: oral pan-JAK inhibitor, 5-10 mg twice daily. Material: CD4+ T cells sorted from blood, obtained at week 24, from a patient treated with tofacitinib. The receptors come from a human donor with alopecia areata.

This clone has a single count. The chain carries TRBV5-6 and TRBJ1-5; possibly TRBD1 for D (6 bases). The V end lost 4 bases, the J end lost 8 bases, and 28 bases lay between the germline ends. The CDR3 contains 18 residues. Per the germline V gene, CDR1 is SGHDT and CDR2 is YYEEEE. The CDR3 sequence: CASSNRQALGIRGEPQHF. The CDR3 coding sequence is TGTGCCAGCAGCAACCGACAGGCGTTGGGGATACGCGGGGAGCCCCAGCATTTT.

The rearrangement uses TRBV29-1 and TRBJ1-1; 8 nucleotides line up with TRBD1. The CDR3 has 12 amino acids. Germline CDR1 reads SQVTM; CDR2 reads ANQGSEA. After removal of 3 bases from V and 7 bases from J, the junction contained 4 bases not matched to a gene. Here the CDR3 reads CSVDLDRVEAFF. The CDR3 nucleotides are TGCAGCGTTGACCTGGACAGGGTTGAAGCTTTCTTT.